The following is a T cell receptor beta chain sequence with its context. Its antigen is as yet unknown. Trimming removed 3 bases from V and 1 base from J; junction bases left unmatched: 4. The CDR3 extends over 15 amino acids. Looked up from germline, CDR1 is DFQATT and CDR2 is SNEGSKA (reference sequence). These data originate in a study of response to subunit inactivated influenza vaccine. Regarding the study as a whole: A suggestion made by the authors is that each seasonal influenza vaccination recruits few new T cells.

One entry per CDR3 protein results from TCRdb running MiXCR on the RT-PCR reads. Here the sample spans roughly 700,000 distinct CDR3 sequences, approximately 14% being singletons. Sequencing was performed on PBMCs from blood, taken roughly 2 weeks before vaccination. The sequence came from a man aged 50 to 60 who received an inactivated influenza vaccine. The chain has TRBV20-1 and TRBJ2-3, with TRBD2 identical over 10 bases. The CDR3 nucleotides are TGCAGTGCTAGCGGAACTAGCGGGGGCACAGATACGCAGTATTTT. The encoded protein is CSASGTSGGTDTQYF.